This T cell receptor (beta chain) derives from a study of response to subunit inactivated influenza vaccine. Germline assignment: CDR1 SGHVS and CDR2 FQNEAQ. This CDR3 region has 15 residues. The germline V and J ends were trimmed by 3 bases and 5 bases, with 16 bases remaining between them. Notes on the study in general: The authors suggested that every seasonal influenza vaccination recruits few new T cells.

TCRdb ran MiXCR on the RT-PCR reads and lists one entry per CDR3 protein. The data hold 650,000 to 800,000 distinct CDR3 sequences, with 11% to 15% observed a single time. As regards this clonotype: Its antigen is unidentified.

The V call is TRBV7-8, the J call TRBJ2-5; tentatively, D is TRBD2 (7 bases). This TCR came from a man aged 45 to 65 who received an inactivated influenza vaccine. Sequences were derived from PBMCs from blood, sampled 14 days before vaccination. The CDR3 loop is CASSFRRGGAETQYF. The DNA of the CDR3 is TGTGCCAGCAGCTTCAGAAGGGGGGGCGCGGAGACCCAGTACTTC.